Below are 12 T cell receptor beta chains sequenced from a single sample in a study of blood T cell repertoires in COVID-19. Some clones are missing from TCRdb's copy, which holds only in-frame ones; the method was immunoSEQ multiplex PCR. Here the sample spans approximately 140,000 clones, over 80% being singletons. Sequencing was done on a sample of peripheral blood. Receptors were obtained from a young man with COVID-19, enrolled during active disease.

The V call is TRBV27, the J call TRBJ2-7, with 14 bases identical to TRBD2. This CDR3 has 17 residues. Trimming removed 6 bases from V and 7 bases from J; junction bases left unmatched: 14. The germline gives CDR1 MNHEY, CDR2 SMNVEV (reference sequence). The CDR3 DNA is TGTGCCAGCAGCAAAAATACCGGGACTAGCGGGAGTGGGGAGCAGTACTTC. It is translated as CASSKNTGTSGSGEQYF.

This clone was observed a single time. The V call is TRBV11-2, the J call TRBJ2-3; TRBD2 might be the D (5 bases). Deletions cut 1 base from V and 3 bases from J, with 11 bases between. The CDR3 covers 15 residues. The germline CDR1 and CDR2 sequences are SGHAT and FQNNGV. CDR3 coding DNA: TGTGCCAGCAGCTTAGCGGGAAGAGGAACAGATACGCAGTATTTT. It is translated as CASSLAGRGTDTQYF.

V gene TRBV30 combines with J gene TRBJ1-5, with D unclear. The germline V gene encodes CDR1 GTSNPN and CDR2 SVGIG (reference sequence). V dropped 0 bases and J dropped 4 bases, with 4 bases sitting between them. The length of the CDR3 is 12 residues. In DNA form, the CDR3 reads TGTGCCTGGAGTGTCCCTAATCAGCCCCAGCATTTT. It encodes CAWSVPNQPQHF.

The gene calls are TRBV27 and TRBJ2-1; 10 bases agree with TRBD2. Losses at the gene ends were 4 bases for V and 4 bases for J; bases not matched to a gene: 1. Germline CDR1 MNHEY, CDR2 SMNVEV (reference sequence). This CDR3 contains 14 residues. The CDR3 sequence is CASSWGLAYNEQFF. The CDR3 DNA is TGTGCCAGCAGTTGGGGACTAGCGTACAATGAGCAGTTCTTC.

This chain links TRBV3-1 (or the pseudogene TRBV3-2) with TRBJ1-2, with D perhaps matching TRBD1 (5 bases). Trimming left V 4 bases short and J 0 bases short, with 18 bases between. Germline CDR1 is LGHDT and CDR2 is YNNKEL (reference sequence). This CDR3 has 17 residues. The CDR3 sequence: CASSPGLRGGPNYGYTF. CDR3 DNA: TGTGCCAGCAGCCCCGGACTGCGGGGGGGTCCTAACTATGGCTACACCTTC.

The chain carries TRBV7-2 and TRBJ2-2; tentatively, D is TRBD2 (6 bases). The germline gives CDR1 SGHTA, CDR2 FQGNSA. V was shortened by 5 bases and J by 6 bases, with 19 bases between the two germline ends. The CDR3 spans 16 residues. The CDR3, as DNA: TGTGCCAGCAGCGCTCATAGGGCTACTAGCCCCGGGGAGCTGTTTTTT. It translates to CASSAHRATSPGELFF.

The V gene is TRBV7-9, the J gene TRBJ2-1; 7 bases agree with TRBD1. The length of the CDR3 is 15 residues. V shed 5 bases, J shed 7 bases, and the junction held 11 bases outside the gene matches. Germline CDR1 reads SEHNR; CDR2 reads FQNEAQ (reference sequence). CDR3 DNA sequence: TGTGCCAGCAGCCCCACAGGGGTGTCTAGTAATGAGCAGTTCTTC. It is translated as CASSPTGVSSNEQFF. Full variable domain (rest looked up from reference TRBV7-9 and TRBJ2-1): DTGVSQNPRHKITKRGQNVTFRCDPISEHNRLYWYRQTLGQGPEFLTYFQNEAQLEKSRLLSDRFSAERPKGSFSTLEIQRTEQGDSAMYLCASSPTGVSSNEQFFGPGTRLTVL.

J is TRBJ1-1 and V is TRBV2; possibly TRBD1 for D (6 bases). CDR3 length: 13 amino acids. Germline V gives CDR1 SNHLY, CDR2 FYNNEI. V lost 6 bases to trimming and J lost 0 bases, with 8 bases between them. CDR3 nucleotide sequence: TGTGCCAGCAGGGACAGAATGAACACTGAAGCTTTCTTT. Its translation is CASRDRMNTEAFF.

The chain combines TRBV15 with TRBJ1-2; 8 positions agree with TRBD1. This CDR3 region has 16 residues. The V gene's germline CDR1 is LNHNV and CDR2 YYDKDF (reference sequence). V trimming: 3 bases; J trimming: 3 bases; junction bases outside the gene matches: 9. The DNA for the CDR3 is TGTGCCACCAGCAGCTACGACAGGGGCGGGTACTATGGCTACACCTTC. Protein product: CATSSYDRGGYYGYTF.

The chain carries TRBV15 and TRBJ1-1; no definite D call. V lost 0 bases, J lost 5 bases, and 10 bases lay in between. This CDR3 contains 14 residues. The germline V gene has CDR1 LNHNV and CDR2 YYDKDF (reference sequence). The CDR3 region is CATSRDTSKTEAFF. The DNA of the CDR3 is TGTGCCACCAGCAGAGATACGAGTAAGACTGAAGCTTTCTTT.

Comment on this clone: The junction departs from the called germline gene at one end, perhaps through a read error. J is TRBJ2-3 and V is TRBV7-7, with 8 bases matching TRBD1. Germline V gives CDR1 SSHAT, CDR2 FNYEAQ (reference sequence). The CDR3 totals 13 residues. The CDR3 DNA reads as TGTGCTAGCAGCCCGACAGGGGTAGATACGCAGTATTTT. Protein: CASSPTGVDTQYF.

This clone appeared once. The CDR3 here is CSARREETQYF. In nucleotides, the CDR3 is TGCAGTGCTAGACGGGAAGAGACCCAGTACTTC. The chain carries TRBV20-1 and TRBJ2-5; D unresolved. V was cut by 2 bases and J by 3 bases, with 4 bases left in between. The CDR3 loop spans 11 amino acids. Per the germline V gene, CDR1 is DFQATT and CDR2 is SNEGSKA (reference sequence).